These 5 T cell receptor beta chains were all obtained from the same sample, sequenced in a study of T cells in Graves' hyperthyroidism and ophthalmopathy. Amplified regions were TCR beta CDR3 sequences from RNA transcripts. Initially, a first-round RT-PCR of the TCR CDR3 employed the HTBI primer set. One entry per CDR3 protein results from TCRdb running MiXCR on the multiplex PCR reads. The sample shows nearly 750,000 distinct CDR3 sequences, 30% to 40% of them seen only once. Material for sequencing was blood. Receptors were obtained from a woman in her thirties or forties with Graves' hyperthyroidism.

The sample holds many counts of this clonotype. The chain combines TRBV6-6 with TRBJ1-5, with D possibly matching TRBD1 (6 bases). Deletions cut 5 bases from V and 6 bases from J, with 14 bases between. Germline V CDR1 and CDR2: MNHNY, SVGAGI (reference sequence). This CDR3 spans 14 amino acids. CDR3 DNA: TGTGCCAGCAGTATAACGACAGGCACTCAGCCCCAGCATTTT. Protein sequence: CASSITTGTQPQHF.

This clonotype was observed at least ten times. V and J are TRBV7-2 and TRBJ2-7, with 9 bases fitting TRBD1. The V gene end was trimmed by 5 bases and the J gene end by 0 bases; junction bases not matched to a gene: 8. This CDR3 contains 16 residues. Germline loops: CDR1 SGHTA, CDR2 FQGNSA. CDR3 nucleotides: TGTGCCAGCAGCCCCCGATGGACAGGGGACTCCTACGAGCAGTACTTC. This encodes CASSPRWTGDSYEQYF.

The rearrangement joins TRBV20-1 to TRBJ2-5; D is unresolved. Germline CDR1 reads DFQATT; CDR2 reads SNEGSKA (reference sequence). CDR3 size: 11 residues. The V and J ends lost 5 bases and 4 bases respectively, with 8 bases between them. CDR3 region: CSACRTETQYF. Written as DNA, the CDR3 is TGCAGTGCTTGCCGTACAGAGACCCAGTACTTC.

The V gene is TRBV2, the J gene TRBJ2-7, with TRBD2 matching 8 bases. V lost 2 bases, J lost 1 base, and 10 bases stayed unmatched. Germline-derived CDR1 and CDR2 are SNHLY and FYNNEI. This CDR3 spans 17 amino acids. CDR3 in DNA: TGTGCCAGCAGTGAATCGACGGTAGCGGGGCGTTCCTACGAGCAGTACTTC. Translated, it gives CASSESTVAGRSYEQYF.

The chain combines TRBV29-1 with TRBJ2-2, with 7 bases identical to TRBD1. Germline V lookup: CDR1 SQVTM, CDR2 ANQGSEA. The CDR3 spans 12 residues. Here the CDR3 reads CSRTGAGGELFF. CDR3 coding DNA: TGCAGTCGCACAGGGGCGGGCGGGGAGCTGTTTTTT.